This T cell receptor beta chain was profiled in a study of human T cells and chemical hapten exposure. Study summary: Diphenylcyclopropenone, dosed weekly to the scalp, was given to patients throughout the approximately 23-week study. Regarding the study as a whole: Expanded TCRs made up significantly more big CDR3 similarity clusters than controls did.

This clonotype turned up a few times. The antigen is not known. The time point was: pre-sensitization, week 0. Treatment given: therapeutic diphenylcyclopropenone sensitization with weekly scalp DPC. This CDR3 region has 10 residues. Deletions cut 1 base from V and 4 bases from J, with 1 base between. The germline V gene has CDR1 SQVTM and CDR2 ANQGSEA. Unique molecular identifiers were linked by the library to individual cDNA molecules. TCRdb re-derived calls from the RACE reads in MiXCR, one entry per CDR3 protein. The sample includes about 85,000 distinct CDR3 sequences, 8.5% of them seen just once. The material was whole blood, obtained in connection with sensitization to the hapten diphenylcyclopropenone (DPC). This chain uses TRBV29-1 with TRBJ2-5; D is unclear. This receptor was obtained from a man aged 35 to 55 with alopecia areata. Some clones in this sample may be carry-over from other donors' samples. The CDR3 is CSVEGETQYF. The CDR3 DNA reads TGCAGCGTTGAAGGAGAGACCCAGTACTTC. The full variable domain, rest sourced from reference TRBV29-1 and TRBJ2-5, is SAVISQKPSRDICQRGTSLTIQCQVDSQVTMMFWYRQQPGQSLTLIATANQGSEATYESGFVIDKFPISRPNLTFSTLTVSNMSPEDSSIYLCSVEGETQYFGPGTRLLVL.